The subject of this entry is one TCR beta chain. Its target is not known. These data are taken from a study of T cell repertoires in cytomegalovirus infection. Whole-study context: A matching HLA type, together with CMV infection, was signaled by public TCR beta signatures. Study-wide points: The cumulative frequency of public TCR beta families identified carriers of CMV plus the relevant HLA. The ex vivo response was dominated by HLA-C-restricted CMV-specific TCR beta clonotypes.

CDR3 length: 17 residues. The germline V and J ends were trimmed by 4 bases and 1 base, with 21 bases remaining between them. Germline CDR1 and CDR2: SGHRS and YFSETQ. TCRdb re-derived calls from the reads in MiXCR, one entry per CDR3 protein. The sample has about 740,000 distinct CDR3 sequences, roughly 36% seen once. The TCR originated in a human donor in good health (CMV status not recorded). Some clones in this sample may be carry-over from other donors' samples. The V and J genes are TRBV5-1 and TRBJ2-7, with D tentatively TRBD2 (6 bases). Material for sequencing was PBMCs. The CDR3, as DNA: TGCGCCAGCAGCGGGGTTTCAAGGAGGGACGGATCCTACGAGCAGTACTTC. Translated, it gives CASSGVSRRDGSYEQYF.